This TCR beta chain was documented in a study of shared clonotypes between healthy human individuals. Study-level background: Donor composition was a couple of women and a few men, aged 18 to 49. Findings and caveats of the study: Non-shared clonotypes had lower generation probabilities than those shared by all four donors.

The CD4+ fraction was divided into a CD45RA+ naive subset and a CD45RA-negative memory subset. Of note for this clone: What it binds is unknown.

Per the germline V gene, CDR1 is WSHSY and CDR2 is SAAADI. The V gene lost 2 bases and the J gene lost 11 bases, with 12 bases spanning the gap. The CDR3 is made up of 12 amino acids. Generated by immunoSEQ multiplex PCR, the TCRdb table keeps only in-frame clones and is missing some. The sample contains some 580,000 clones, 97% of which appear only once. The sample was naive CD4+ T cells sorted from blood. The sample's subset: CD45RA+ positively selected. The chain couples TRBV10-2 to TRBJ1-1; no reliable D call. The clonotype originates from a woman in her twenties or thirties in good health. CDR3 region: CASSEEHARAFF. The CDR3 DNA reads as TGCGCCAGCAGTGAGGAGCACGCTCGTGCTTTCTTT.